This T cell receptor beta chain was obtained from a study of response to subunit inactivated influenza vaccine. The study's findings and limits: Each seasonal influenza vaccination, the authors suggested, recruits few new T cells.

TCRdb re-derived calls from the RT-PCR reads in MiXCR, one entry per CDR3 protein. The sample records about 520,000 distinct CDR3 sequences, about 25% being singletons. This clonotype was recorded at least ten times. Its antigen is unidentified. CDR3 length equals 16 residues. Germline V CDR1 and CDR2: SGHAT, FQNNGV. The ends were cut back, 2 bases at V and 2 bases at J, with 16 bases in the middle. The rearrangement links TRBV11-2 to TRBJ2-7, with D perhaps matching TRBD1 (5 bases). The receptor was isolated from a man aged 45-65 years who received an inactivated influenza vaccine. The sequencing here drew on CD4+ T cells sorted from PBMCs, taken 4 to 6 days after vaccination. This CDR3 is CASSLLHRPPTYEQYF. CDR3 bases: TGTGCCAGCAGCTTACTCCACAGGCCCCCCACCTACGAGCAGTACTTC. Full variable domain (outside the CDR3, taken from reference TRBV11-2 and TRBJ2-7): EAGVAQSPRYKIIEKRQSVAFWCNPISGHATLYWYQQILGQGPKLLIQFQNNGVVDDSQLPKDRFSAERLKGVDSTLKIQPAKLEDSAVYLCASSLLHRPPTYEQYFGPGTRLTVT.